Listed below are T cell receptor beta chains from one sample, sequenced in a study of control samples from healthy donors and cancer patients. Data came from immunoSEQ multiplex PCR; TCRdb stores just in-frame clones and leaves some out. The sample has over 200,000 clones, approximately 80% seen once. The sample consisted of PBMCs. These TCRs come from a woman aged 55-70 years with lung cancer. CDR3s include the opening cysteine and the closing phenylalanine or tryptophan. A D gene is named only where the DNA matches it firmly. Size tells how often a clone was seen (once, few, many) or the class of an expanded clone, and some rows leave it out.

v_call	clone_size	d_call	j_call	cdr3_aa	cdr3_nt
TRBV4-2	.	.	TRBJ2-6	CASSQERARSGANVLTF	TGTGCCAGCAGCCAAGAGAGGGCTCGCTCTGGGGCCAACGTCCTGACTTTC
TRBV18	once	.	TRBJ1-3	CASSSPGDYSGNTIYF	TGTGCCAGCTCATCCCCAGGGGATTACTCTGGAAACACCATATATTTT
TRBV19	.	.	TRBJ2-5	CASAFQGAETQYF	TGTGCCAGCGCATTTCAGGGCGCGGAGACCCAGTACTTC
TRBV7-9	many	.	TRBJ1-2	CASSLDGGDDYTF	TGTGCCAGCAGCCTTGACGGCGGGGACGACTACACCTTC
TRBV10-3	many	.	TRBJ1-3	CAIRQPSGNTIYF	TGTGCCATACGACAGCCGAGTGGAAACACCATATATTTT
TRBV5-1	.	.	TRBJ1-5	CASSPGGNQPQHF	TGCGCCAGCAGTCCGGGAGGCAATCAGCCCCAGCATTTT
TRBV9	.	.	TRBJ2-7	CASSESGTTYEQYF	TGTGCCAGCAGCGAGAGCGGAACAACCTACGAGCAGTACTTC
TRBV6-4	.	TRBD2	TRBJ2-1	CASRTGLAGASEQFF	TGTGCCAGCAGAACCGGACTAGCGGGAGCCTCTGAGCAGTTCTTC
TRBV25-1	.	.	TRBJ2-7	CASSDGRYEQYF	TGTGCCAGCAGTGATGGTCGCTACGAGCAGTACTTC
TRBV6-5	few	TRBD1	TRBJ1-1	CATAPGQTNTEAFF	TGTGCCACCGCACCGGGACAGACGAACACTGAAGCTTTCTTT
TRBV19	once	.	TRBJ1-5	CASHRDPQGNQPQHF	TGTGCCAGCCACCGGGACCCACAGGGCAATCAGCCCCAGCATTTT
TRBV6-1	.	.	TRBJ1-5	CASSVVTSYSNQPQHF	TGTGCCAGCAGTGTCGTAACATCATATAGCAATCAGCCCCAGCATTTT
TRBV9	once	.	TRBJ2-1	CASSVGASRINEQFF	TGTGCCAGCAGCGTAGGGGCGAGTCGTATCAATGAGCAGTTCTTC
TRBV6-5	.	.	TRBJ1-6	CASTRTSNSPLHF	TGTGCCAGCACCAGGACCTCAAATTCACCCCTCCACTTT
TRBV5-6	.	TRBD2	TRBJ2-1	CASSLELAGAHEQFF	TGTGCCAGCAGCTTGGAACTAGCGGGAGCTCATGAGCAGTTCTTC
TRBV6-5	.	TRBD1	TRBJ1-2	CASRTGYHGYTF	TGTGCCAGCAGGACAGGGTATCATGGCTACACCTTC
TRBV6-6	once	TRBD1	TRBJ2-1	CASSQTGGDFNEQFF	TGTGCCAGCAGCCAGACAGGGGGCGATTTCAATGAGCAGTTCTTC
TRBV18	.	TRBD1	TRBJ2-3	CASSPIGTEAQYF	TGTGCCAGCTCACCAATTGGGACAGAGGCGCAGTATTTT
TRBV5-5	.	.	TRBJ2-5	CASNPGRGGAEETQYF	TGTGCCAGCAACCCAGGTAGGGGCGGGGCCGAAGAGACCCAGTACTTC
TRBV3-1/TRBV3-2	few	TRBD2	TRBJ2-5	CASSLSGAGGSETQYF	TGTGCCAGCAGCCTAAGCGGAGCGGGGGGAAGTGAGACCCAGTACTTC
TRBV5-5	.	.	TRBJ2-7	CASSLELWQGGYEQYF	TGTGCCAGCAGCTTGGAACTTTGGCAGGGCGGTTACGAGCAGTACTTC
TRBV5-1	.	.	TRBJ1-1	CASSSGQPNTEAFF	TGCGCCAGCAGCTCGGGACAACCGAACACTGAAGCTTTCTTT
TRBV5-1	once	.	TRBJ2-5	CASRTALQETQYF	TGCGCCAGCAGGACAGCCCTCCAAGAGACCCAGTACTTC
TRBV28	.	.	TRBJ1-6	CASSSSGNSPLHF	TGTGCCAGCAGCTCTTCAGGGAATTCACCCCTCCACTTT
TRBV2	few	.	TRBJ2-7	CASTDTISYEQYF	TGTGCCAGCACAGACACTATCTCCTACGAGCAGTACTTC
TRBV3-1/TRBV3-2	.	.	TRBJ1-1	CASSQEIGGSQAFF	TGTGCCAGCAGCCAAGAGATCGGGGGGTCCCAAGCTTTCTTT
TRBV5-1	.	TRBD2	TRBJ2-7	CASSGLAGRGEQYF	TGCGCCAGCAGCGGACTAGCGGGGAGGGGAGAGCAGTACTTC
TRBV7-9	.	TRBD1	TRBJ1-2	CASSPDRVGGYTF	TGTGCCAGCAGCCCGGACAGGGTTGGTGGCTACACCTTC
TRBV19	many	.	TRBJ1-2	CASSIDGVPGAADGYTF	TGTGCCAGTAGTATAGACGGGGTTCCAGGAGCGGCCGATGGCTACACCTTC
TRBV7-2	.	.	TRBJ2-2	CASSLGRVGAGELFF	TGTGCCAGCAGCTTGGGACGGGTCGGGGCCGGGGAGCTGTTTTTT
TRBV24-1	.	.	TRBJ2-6	CATSDPVGASGANVLTF	TGTGCCACCAGTGATCCCGTGGGGGCTTCTGGGGCCAACGTCCTGACTTTC
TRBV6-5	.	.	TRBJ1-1	CASSLMNTEAFF	TGTGCCAGCAGTTTAATGAACACTGAAGCTTTCTTT
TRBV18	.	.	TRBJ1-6	CASSPRLQTNSPLHF	TGTGCCAGCTCACCAAGGTTACAGACCAATTCACCCCTCCACTTT
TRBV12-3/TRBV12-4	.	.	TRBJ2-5	CASGSTRETQYF	TGTGCCAGCGGGTCTACCCGGGAGACCCAGTACTTC
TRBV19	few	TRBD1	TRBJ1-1	CASSSIDRDTEAFF	TGTGCCAGTAGTTCTATTGACAGGGACACTGAAGCTTTCTTT
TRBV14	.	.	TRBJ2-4	CASSSVGWAKNIQYF	TGTGCCAGCAGCTCCGTGGGGTGGGCCAAAAACATTCAGTACTTC
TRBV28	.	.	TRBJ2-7	CASSPRSHEQYF	TGTGCCAGCAGTCCTCGATCCCACGAGCAGTACTTC
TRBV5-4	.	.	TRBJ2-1	CASSLKVATGEQFF	TGTGCCAGCAGCTTGAAGGTGGCAACGGGTGAGCAGTTCTTC
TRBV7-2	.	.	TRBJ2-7	CASSLGMRAEQYF	TGTGCCAGCAGCTTAGGCATGCGAGCCGAGCAGTACTTC
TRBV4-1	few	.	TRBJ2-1	CASSPKSNEQFF	TGCGCCAGCAGCCCAAAGTCCAATGAGCAGTTCTTC
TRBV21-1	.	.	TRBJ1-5	CASSKAVRVVNQPQHF	TGTGCCAGCAGCAAAGCTGTCAGGGTAGTTAATCAGCCCCAGCATTTT
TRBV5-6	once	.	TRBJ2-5	CASSSIRGGETQYF	TGTGCCAGCAGCTCAATCAGGGGAGGAGAGACCCAGTACTTC